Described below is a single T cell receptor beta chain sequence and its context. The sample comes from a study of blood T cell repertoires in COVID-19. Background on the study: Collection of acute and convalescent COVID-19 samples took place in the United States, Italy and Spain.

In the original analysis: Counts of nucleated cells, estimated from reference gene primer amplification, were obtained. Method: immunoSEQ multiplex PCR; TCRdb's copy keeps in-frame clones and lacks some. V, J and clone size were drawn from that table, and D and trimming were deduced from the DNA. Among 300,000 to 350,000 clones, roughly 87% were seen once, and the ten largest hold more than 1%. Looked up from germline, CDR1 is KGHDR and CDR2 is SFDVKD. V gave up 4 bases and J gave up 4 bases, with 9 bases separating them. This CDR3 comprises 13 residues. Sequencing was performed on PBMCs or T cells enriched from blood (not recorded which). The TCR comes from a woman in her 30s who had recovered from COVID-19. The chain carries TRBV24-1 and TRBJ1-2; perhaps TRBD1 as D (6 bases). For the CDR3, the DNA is TGTGCCACCAGTGAGGACAGCCTCTATGGCTACACCTTC. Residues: CATSEDSLYGYTF.